This T cell receptor (beta chain) was found in a study of blood T cells in healthy people across ages. A J-beta primer mix and a sample-barcoded 5' primer were used in a second PCR of about 7 to 12 cycles. TCRdb re-called the 5' RACE reads through MiXCR, storing one row per CDR3 protein. The sample contains over a million distinct CDR3 sequences, less than 50% of which appear only once. Trimming shortened V by 1 base and J by 6 bases, and 10 bases separated the two germline ends. CDR1 is LGHDT and CDR2 is YNNKEL in the germline V gene (reference sequence). This CDR3 comprises 15 residues. The sample consisted of blood. The chain recombines TRBV3-1 with TRBJ1-6; a weak D match, TRBD1 (5 bases). This clonotype was obtained from a woman aged 60 to 75 in good health. The CDR3 spells CASSQGAGINSPLHF. The CDR3 bases are TGTGCCAGCAGCCAAGGGGCAGGGATTAATTCACCCCTCCACTTT.